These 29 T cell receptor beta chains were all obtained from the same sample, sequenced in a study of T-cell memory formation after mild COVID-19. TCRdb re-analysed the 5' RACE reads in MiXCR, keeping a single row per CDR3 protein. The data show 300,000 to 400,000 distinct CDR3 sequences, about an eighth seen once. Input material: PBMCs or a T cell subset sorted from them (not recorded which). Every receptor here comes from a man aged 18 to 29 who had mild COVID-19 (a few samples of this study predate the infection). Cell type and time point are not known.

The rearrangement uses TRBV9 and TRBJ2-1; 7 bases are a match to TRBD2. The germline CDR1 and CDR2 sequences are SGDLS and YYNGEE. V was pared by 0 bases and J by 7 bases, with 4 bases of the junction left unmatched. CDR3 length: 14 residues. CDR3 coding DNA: TGTGCCAGCAGCGTAGGCCGGGGGGAAAATGAGCAGTTCTTC. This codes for CASSVGRGENEQFF.

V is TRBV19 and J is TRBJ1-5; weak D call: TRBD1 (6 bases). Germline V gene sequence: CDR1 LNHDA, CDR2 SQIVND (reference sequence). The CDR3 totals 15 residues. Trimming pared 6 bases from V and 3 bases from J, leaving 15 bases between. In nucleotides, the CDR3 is TGTGCCAGTAGCAAGACAGGATCTACCAATCAGCCCCAGCATTTT. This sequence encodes CASSKTGSTNQPQHF.

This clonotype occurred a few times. The CDR3, as DNA: TGCAGTGCTCGGGACAGGGAGGGGTCCTACAATGAGCAGTTCTTC. It encodes CSARDREGSYNEQFF. This sequence joins TRBV20-1 and TRBJ2-1, with 9 nucleotides matching TRBD1. This CDR3 has 15 amino acids. V was clipped by 5 bases and J by 1 base; unmatched bases: 6. Germline V lookup: CDR1 DFQATT, CDR2 SNEGSKA (reference sequence).

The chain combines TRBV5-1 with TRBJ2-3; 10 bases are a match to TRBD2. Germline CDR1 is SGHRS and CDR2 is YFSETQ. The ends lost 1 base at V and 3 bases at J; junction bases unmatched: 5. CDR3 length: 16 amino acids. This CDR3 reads CASSLTLAGDTDTQYF. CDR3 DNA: TGCGCCAGCAGCTTGACGCTAGCGGGGGATACAGATACGCAGTATTTT.

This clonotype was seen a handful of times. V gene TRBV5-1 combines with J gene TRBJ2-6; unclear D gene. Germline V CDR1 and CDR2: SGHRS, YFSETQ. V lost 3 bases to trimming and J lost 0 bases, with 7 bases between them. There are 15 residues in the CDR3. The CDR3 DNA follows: TGCGCCAGCAGCTCCTCTAACTCTGGGGCCAACGTCCTGACTTTC. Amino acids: CASSSSNSGANVLTF.

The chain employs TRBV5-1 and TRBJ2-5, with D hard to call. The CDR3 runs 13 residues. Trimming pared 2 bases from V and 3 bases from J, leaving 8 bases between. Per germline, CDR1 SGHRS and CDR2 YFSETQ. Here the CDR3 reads CASSFKGEETQYF. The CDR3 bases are TGCGCCAGCAGCTTTAAAGGCGAAGAGACCCAGTACTTC.

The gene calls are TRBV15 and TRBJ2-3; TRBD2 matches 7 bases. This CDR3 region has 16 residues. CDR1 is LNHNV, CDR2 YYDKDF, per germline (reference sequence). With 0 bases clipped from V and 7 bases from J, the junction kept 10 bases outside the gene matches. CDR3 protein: CATSRDLAAGLYTQYF. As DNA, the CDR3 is TGTGCCACCAGCAGAGATCTAGCGGCGGGGCTTTATACGCAGTATTTT.

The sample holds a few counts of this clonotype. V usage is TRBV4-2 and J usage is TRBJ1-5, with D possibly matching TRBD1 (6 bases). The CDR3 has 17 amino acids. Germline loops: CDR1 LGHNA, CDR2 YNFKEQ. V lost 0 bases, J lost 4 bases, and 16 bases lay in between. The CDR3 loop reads CASSQDPQGPLNQPQHF. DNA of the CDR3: TGTGCCAGCAGCCAAGATCCTCAGGGGCCCCTAAATCAGCCCCAGCATTTT.

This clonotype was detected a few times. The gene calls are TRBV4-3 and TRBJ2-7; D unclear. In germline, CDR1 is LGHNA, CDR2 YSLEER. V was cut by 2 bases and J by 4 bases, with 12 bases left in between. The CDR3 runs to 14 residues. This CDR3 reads CASSQRFGVYEQYF. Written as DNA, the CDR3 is TGCGCCAGCAGCCAACGATTTGGGGTGTACGAGCAGTACTTC.

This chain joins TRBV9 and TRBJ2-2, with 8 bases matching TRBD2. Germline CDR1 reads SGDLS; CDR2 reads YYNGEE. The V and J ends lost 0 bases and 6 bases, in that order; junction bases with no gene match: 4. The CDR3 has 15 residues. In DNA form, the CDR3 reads TGTGCCAGCAGCGTAGAGGCACTAGCGGCCGGGGAGCTGTTTTTT. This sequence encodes CASSVEALAAGELFF.

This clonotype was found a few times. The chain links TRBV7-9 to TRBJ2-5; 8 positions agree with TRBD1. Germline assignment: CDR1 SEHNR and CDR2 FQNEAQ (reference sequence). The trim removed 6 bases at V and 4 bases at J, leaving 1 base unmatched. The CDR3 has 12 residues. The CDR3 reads CASRQGVETQYF. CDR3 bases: TGTGCCAGCAGACAGGGGGTAGAGACCCAGTACTTC.

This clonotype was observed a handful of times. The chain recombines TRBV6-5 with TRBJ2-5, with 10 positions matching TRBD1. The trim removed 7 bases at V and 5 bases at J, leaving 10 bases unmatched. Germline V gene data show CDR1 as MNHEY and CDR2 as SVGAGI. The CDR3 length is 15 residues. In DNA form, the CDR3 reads TGTGCCAGCACTCCTCCGGGACAGGGGTTGGAGACCCAGTACTTC. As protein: CASTPPGQGLETQYF.

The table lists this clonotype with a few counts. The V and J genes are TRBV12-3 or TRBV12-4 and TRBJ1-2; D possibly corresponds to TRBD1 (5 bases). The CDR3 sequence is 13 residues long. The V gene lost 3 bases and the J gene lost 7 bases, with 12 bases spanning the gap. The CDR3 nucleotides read TGTGCCAGCAGTTTCGGGACTCATCCTGGCTACACCTTC. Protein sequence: CASSFGTHPGYTF.

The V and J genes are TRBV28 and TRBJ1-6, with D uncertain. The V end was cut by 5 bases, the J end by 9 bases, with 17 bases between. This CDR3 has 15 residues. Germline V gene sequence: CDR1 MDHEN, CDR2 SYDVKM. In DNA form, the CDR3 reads TGTGCCAGCAGTCCCGCTTCGGAAGGTCTTTCACCCCTCCACTTT. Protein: CASSPASEGLSPLHF.

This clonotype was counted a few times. In DNA form, the CDR3 reads TGCGCCAGCAGCCCCACAGGGGCTCTCGAAGCTTTCTTT. Its translation is CASSPTGALEAFF. The chain couples TRBV4-1 to TRBJ1-1; 7 bases match TRBD1. This CDR3 is 13 amino acids long. V gave up 4 bases and J gave up 8 bases; unmatched junction bases: 7. CDR1 is MGHRA and CDR2 is YSYEKL in the germline V gene.

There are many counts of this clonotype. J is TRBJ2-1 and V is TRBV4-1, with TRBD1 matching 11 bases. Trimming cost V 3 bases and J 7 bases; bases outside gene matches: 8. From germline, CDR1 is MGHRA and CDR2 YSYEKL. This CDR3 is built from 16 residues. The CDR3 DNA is TGCGCCAGCAGCCACCCGTCCCGGGACAGGGGGAATGAGCAGTTCTTC. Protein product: CASSHPSRDRGNEQFF.

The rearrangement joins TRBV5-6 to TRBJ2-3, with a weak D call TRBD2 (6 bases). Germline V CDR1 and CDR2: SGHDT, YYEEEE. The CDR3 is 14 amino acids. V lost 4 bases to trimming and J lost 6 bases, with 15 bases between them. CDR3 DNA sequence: TGTGCCAGCAGCAGAAGGGACTCCTGGGATACGCAGTATTTT. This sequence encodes CASSRRDSWDTQYF.

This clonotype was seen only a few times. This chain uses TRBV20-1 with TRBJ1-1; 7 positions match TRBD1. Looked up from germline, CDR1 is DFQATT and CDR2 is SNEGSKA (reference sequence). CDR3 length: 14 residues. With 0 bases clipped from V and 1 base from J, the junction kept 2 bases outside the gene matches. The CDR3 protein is CSARDRTGNTEAFF. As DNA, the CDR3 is TGCAGTGCTAGAGATCGGACAGGGAACACTGAAGCTTTCTTT.

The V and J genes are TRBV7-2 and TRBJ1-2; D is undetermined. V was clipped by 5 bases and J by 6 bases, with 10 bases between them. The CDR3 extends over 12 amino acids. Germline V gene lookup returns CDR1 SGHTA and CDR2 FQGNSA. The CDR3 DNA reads TGTGCCAGCAGCACCGGGGTGGATGGCTACACCTTC. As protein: CASSTGVDGYTF. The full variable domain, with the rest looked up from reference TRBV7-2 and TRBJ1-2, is GAGVSQSPSNKVTEKGKDVELRCDPISGHTALYWYRQSLGQGLEFLIYFQGNSAPDKSGLPSDRFSAERTGGSVSTLTIQRTQQEDSAVYLCASSTGVDGYTFGSGTRLTVV.

DNA for the CDR3: TGTGCCAGCAGCCGGGACTTCGAGCAGTACTTC. Protein: CASSRDFEQYF. V and J are TRBV12-3 or TRBV12-4 and TRBJ2-7, with D possibly TRBD2 on 6 matching bases. The CDR3 loop spans 11 amino acids. The germline V and J ends were trimmed by 6 bases and 6 bases, with 9 bases remaining between them.

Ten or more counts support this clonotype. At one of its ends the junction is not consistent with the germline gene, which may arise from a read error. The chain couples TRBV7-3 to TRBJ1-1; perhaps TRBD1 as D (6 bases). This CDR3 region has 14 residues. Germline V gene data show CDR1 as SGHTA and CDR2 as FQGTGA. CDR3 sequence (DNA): TGCGCCAGCAGCCTATCAGGGGCGAACACTGAAGCTTTCTTT. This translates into CASSLSGANTEAFF.

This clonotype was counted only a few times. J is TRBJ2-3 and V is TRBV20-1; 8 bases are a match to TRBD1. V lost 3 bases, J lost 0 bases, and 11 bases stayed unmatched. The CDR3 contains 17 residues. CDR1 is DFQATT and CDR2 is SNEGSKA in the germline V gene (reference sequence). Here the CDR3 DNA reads TGCAGTGCTAGGGACAAGCGGACAGGGACTAGCACAGATACGCAGTATTTT. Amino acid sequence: CSARDKRTGTSTDTQYF.

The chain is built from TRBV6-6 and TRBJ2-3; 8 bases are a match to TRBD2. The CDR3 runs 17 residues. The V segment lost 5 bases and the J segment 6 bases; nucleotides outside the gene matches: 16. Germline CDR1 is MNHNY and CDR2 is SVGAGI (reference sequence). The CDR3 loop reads CASSGVGLVGRRDTQYF. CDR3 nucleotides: TGTGCCAGCAGTGGAGTGGGACTAGTGGGGAGGAGGGATACGCAGTATTTT.

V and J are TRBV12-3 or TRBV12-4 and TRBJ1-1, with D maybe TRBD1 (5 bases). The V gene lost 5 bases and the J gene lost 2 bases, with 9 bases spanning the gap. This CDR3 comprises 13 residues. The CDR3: CASSTGPNTEAFF. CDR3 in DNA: TGTGCCAGCAGTACAGGTCCTAACACTGAAGCTTTCTTT.

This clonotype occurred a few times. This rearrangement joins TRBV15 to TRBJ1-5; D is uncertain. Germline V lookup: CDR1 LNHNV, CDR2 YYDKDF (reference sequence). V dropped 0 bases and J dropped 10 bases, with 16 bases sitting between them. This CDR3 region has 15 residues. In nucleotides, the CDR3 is TGTGCCACCAGCAGAGATGAAGCTGGCGTCGGCCCCCAGCATTTT. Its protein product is CATSRDEAGVGPQHF.

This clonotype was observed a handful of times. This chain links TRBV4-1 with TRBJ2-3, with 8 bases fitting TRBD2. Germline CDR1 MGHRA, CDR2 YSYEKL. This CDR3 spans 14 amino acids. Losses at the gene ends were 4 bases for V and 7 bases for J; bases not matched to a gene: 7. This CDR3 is CASSRRGAANTQYF. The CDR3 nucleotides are TGCGCCAGCAGCCGGCGGGGGGCCGCTAATACGCAGTATTTT.

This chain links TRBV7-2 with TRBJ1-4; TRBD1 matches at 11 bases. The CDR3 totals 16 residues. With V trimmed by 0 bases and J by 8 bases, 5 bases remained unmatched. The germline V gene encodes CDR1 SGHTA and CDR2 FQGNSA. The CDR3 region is CASSLAPGQGDEKLFF. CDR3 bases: TGTGCCAGCAGCTTAGCGCCGGGACAGGGGGACGAAAAACTGTTTTTT.

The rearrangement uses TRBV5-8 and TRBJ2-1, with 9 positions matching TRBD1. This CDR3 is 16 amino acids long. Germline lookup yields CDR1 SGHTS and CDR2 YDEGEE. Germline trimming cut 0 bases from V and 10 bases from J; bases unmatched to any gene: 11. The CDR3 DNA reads TGTGCCAGCAGCTTGGCCATGACAGGGGGACGCAAGGAGCAGTTCTTC. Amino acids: CASSLAMTGGRKEQFF.

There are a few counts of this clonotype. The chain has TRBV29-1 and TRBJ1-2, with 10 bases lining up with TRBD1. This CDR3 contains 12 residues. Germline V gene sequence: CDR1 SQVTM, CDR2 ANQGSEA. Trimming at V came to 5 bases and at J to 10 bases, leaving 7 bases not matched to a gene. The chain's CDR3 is CSVRQGAVVYTF. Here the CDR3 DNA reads TGCAGCGTTAGACAGGGGGCCGTAGTCTACACCTTC.